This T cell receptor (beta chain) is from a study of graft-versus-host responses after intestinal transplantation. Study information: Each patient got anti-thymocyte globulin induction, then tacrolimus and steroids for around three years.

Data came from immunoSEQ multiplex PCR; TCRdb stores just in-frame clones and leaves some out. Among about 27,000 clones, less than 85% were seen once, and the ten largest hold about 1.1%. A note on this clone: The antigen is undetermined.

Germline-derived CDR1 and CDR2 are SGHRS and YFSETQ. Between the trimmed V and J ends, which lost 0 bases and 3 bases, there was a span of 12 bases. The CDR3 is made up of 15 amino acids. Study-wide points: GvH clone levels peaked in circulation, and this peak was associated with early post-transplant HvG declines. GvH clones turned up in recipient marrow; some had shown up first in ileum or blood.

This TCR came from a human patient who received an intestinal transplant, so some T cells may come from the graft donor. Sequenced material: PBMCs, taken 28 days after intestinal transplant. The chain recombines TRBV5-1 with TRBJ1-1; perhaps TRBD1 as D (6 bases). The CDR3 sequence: CASSLGRGLDTEAFF. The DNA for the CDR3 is TGCGCCAGCAGCTTGGGCAGGGGTTTGGACACTGAAGCTTTCTTT.